These 3 T cell receptor beta chains share one sample of origin, sequenced in a study of cytomegalovirus exposure and HLA in healthy donors. Profiled with immunoSEQ multiplex PCR; TCRdb holds only in-frame clones, not every one. The sample carries about 120,000 clones, about 83% recorded once. The sample was PBMCs. These receptors all stem from a woman aged 25 to 39 in good health and CMV-seronegative.

The sample holds one count of this clone. This chain connects TRBV9 to TRBJ1-6; maybe TRBD1 (6 bases). Germline V gene data show CDR1 as SGDLS and CDR2 as YYNGEE. The CDR3 sequence is 15 residues long. Trimming cost V 0 bases and J 10 bases, with 14 bases left between them. CDR3 in amino acids: CASSVATGRGSPLHF. DNA for the CDR3: TGTGCCAGCAGCGTAGCTACAGGGAGAGGGTCACCCCTCCACTTT.

The chain couples TRBV7-2 to TRBJ1-6; D might be TRBD1 (6 bases). With 5 bases removed from V and 3 bases from J, the gap between germline ends came to 11 bases. From germline, CDR1 is SGHTA and CDR2 FQGNSA. This CDR3 has 15 residues. CDR3 residues: CASSDRGGYNSPLHF. As DNA, the CDR3 is TGTGCCAGCAGCGACCGAGGGGGCTATAATTCACCCCTCCACTTT.

The chain joins TRBV7-9 to TRBJ2-7; D is possibly TRBD1 (6 bases). This CDR3 has 14 residues. Germline-derived CDR1 and CDR2 are SEHNR and FQNEAQ (reference sequence). Trimming took 4 bases from V and 1 from J, leaving 11 bases between them. The CDR3 loop is CASSSVTGSYEQYF. In DNA form, the CDR3 reads TGTGCCAGCAGCTCGGTGACAGGTTCCTACGAGCAGTACTTC.